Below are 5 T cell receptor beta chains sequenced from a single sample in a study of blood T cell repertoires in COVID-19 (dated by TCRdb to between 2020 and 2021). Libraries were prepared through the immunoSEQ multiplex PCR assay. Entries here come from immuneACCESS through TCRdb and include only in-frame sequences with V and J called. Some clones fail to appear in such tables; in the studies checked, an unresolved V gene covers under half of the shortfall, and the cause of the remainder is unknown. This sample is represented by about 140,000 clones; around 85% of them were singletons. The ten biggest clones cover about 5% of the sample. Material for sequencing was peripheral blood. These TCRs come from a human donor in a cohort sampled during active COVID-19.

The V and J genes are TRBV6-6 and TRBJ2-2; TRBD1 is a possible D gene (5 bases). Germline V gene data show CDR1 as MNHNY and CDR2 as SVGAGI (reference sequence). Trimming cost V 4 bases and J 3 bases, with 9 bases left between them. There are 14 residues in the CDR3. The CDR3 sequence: CASSWVRDTGELFF. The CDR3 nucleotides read TGTGCCAGCAGTTGGGTCAGGGACACCGGGGAGCTGTTTTTT.

The CDR3 sequence: CASSRVLNYGYTF. The CDR3 coding sequence is TGTGCCAGCAGTCGGGTCCTTAACTATGGCTACACCTTC. The rearrangement links TRBV28 to TRBJ1-2; D not resolved. V was clipped by 5 bases and J by 1 base, with 8 bases between them. Germline loops: CDR1 MDHEN, CDR2 SYDVKM. CDR3 length: 13 amino acids.

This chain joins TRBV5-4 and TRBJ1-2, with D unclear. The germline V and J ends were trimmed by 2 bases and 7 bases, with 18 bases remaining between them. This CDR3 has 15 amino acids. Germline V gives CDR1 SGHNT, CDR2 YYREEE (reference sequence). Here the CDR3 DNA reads TGTGCCAGCAGCTTCCCTTCACAGCCGATGGGTGGCTACACCTTC. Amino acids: CASSFPSQPMGGYTF.

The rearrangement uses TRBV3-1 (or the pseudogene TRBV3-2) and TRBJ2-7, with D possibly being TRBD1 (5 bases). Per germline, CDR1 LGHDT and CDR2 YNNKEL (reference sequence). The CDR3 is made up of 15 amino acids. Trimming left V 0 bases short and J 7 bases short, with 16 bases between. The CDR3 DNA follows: TGTGCCAGCAGCCAAGATTGGGGCGTGCCTGGGGAGCAGTACTTC. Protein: CASSQDWGVPGEQYF.

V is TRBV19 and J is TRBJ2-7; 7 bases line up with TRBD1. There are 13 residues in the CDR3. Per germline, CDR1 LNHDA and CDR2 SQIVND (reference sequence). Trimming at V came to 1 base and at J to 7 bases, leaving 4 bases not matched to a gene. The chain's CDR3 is CASSIATGDEQYF. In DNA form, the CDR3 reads TGTGCCAGTAGTATAGCAACAGGGGATGAGCAGTACTTC.